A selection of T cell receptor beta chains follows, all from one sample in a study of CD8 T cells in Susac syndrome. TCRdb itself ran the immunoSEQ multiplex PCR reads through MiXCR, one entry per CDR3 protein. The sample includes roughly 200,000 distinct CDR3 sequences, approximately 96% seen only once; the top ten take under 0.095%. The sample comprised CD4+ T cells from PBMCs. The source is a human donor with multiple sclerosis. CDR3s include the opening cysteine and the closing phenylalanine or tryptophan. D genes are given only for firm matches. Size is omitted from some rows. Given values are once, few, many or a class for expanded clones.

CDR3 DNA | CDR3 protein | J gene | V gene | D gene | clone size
TGCAGTGCTAGAGATCGGGGTACTGGGGCCAACGTCCTGACTTTC | CSARDRGTGANVLTF | TRBJ2-6 | TRBV20-1 | . | .
TGTGCCAGCAGTGAATCGCGACCACTAGCCAAAAACATTCAGTACTTC | CASSESRPLAKNIQYF | TRBJ2-4 | TRBV2 | . | once
TGTGCCTGGACTTTTAGGGGTTATGGCTACACCTTC | CAWTFRGYGYTF | TRBJ1-2 | TRBV30 | . | .
TGTGCCAGCAGCGTAGCTACAGGGAACACCGGGGAGCTGTTTTTT | CASSVATGNTGELFF | TRBJ2-2 | TRBV9 | . | .
TGTGCCAGCAGCCAAGACAGGCACGGGACCCAGTACTTC | CASSQDRHGTQYF | TRBJ2-5 | TRBV3-1 | . | once
TGCGCCAGCAGCCAAGAAGGCGGGGGGGCCAACGCAGATACGCAGTATTTT | CASSQEGGGANADTQYF | TRBJ2-3 | TRBV4-3 | TRBD2 | .
TGTGCCAGCAGGCCGGGACAGGGGCCGTGGGACTATGGCTACACCTTC | CASRPGQGPWDYGYTF | TRBJ1-2 | TRBV2 | TRBD1 | .
TGTGCCAGCAGCGTAGAGGGAGGGGGTTCTTCACCCCTCCACTTT | CASSVEGGGSSPLHF | TRBJ1-6 | TRBV9 | . | .
TGTGCCAGCAGCTTGGCCGGGACAGGGGGAGAGACCCAGTACTTC | CASSLAGTGGETQYF | TRBJ2-5 | TRBV5-6 | TRBD1 | once
TGTGCCAGCAGCCGTGGGGGTCAGCCCCAGCATTTT | CASSRGGQPQHF | TRBJ1-5 | TRBV7-9 | . | few
TGCAGTGCTAGACCTAACAGGTTGGCTCAGCCCCAGCATTTT | CSARPNRLAQPQHF | TRBJ1-5 | TRBV20-1 | . | .
TGTGCCAGCAGTTACCGAGGGAATCAGCCCCAGCATTTT | CASSYRGNQPQHF | TRBJ1-5 | TRBV12-3/TRBV12-4 | . | .
TGTGCCAGCAGTGACCAGAGCGGTCAAGAGACCCAGTACTTC | CASSDQSGQETQYF | TRBJ2-5 | TRBV2 | . | .
TGTGCCACCAGCAGTGCGGGGTCCAGTGGCTACACCTTC | CATSSAGSSGYTF | TRBJ1-2 | TRBV15 | . | .
TGTGCCAGCAGCCTGGGGACCTGGACCTACGAGCAGTACTTC | CASSLGTWTYEQYF | TRBJ2-7 | TRBV3-1 | . | .
TGTGCCAGCAGCCAAGATACAGGCAATAATGAAAAACTGTTTTTT | CASSQDTGNNEKLFF | TRBJ1-4 | TRBV14 | . | .
TGCAGCGTTGAAGAATGGGCCGGGTACGAGCAGTACTTC | CSVEEWAGYEQYF | TRBJ2-7 | TRBV29-1 | . | .
TGTGCCAGCAGCCTGACAGGGGTTGGTGAAGCTTTCTTT | CASSLTGVGEAFF | TRBJ1-1 | TRBV5-6 | TRBD1 | .
TGTGCCAGCAGCCGACAAAAGAGCGGTTCAGATACGCAGTATTTT | CASSRQKSGSDTQYF | TRBJ2-3 | TRBV3-1 | . | .
TGTGCCAGCAGCGTCCTGTCGGGTAGCGATACGCAGTATTTT | CASSVLSGSDTQYF | TRBJ2-3 | TRBV9 | . | .
TGTGCCAGTAGTATAGGGAACACTGAAGCTTTCTTT | CASSIGNTEAFF | TRBJ1-1 | TRBV19 | . | .
TGTGCCACCAGCAGACCCATTAGCGGGGGCGGGGAGACCCAGTACTTC | CATSRPISGGGETQYF | TRBJ2-5 | TRBV15 | TRBD2 | .
TGTGCCACCAGCAGAGAACGGGCAGGGACTTCACCCCTCCACTTT | CATSRERAGTSPLHF | TRBJ1-6 | TRBV15 | . | .
TGTGCCACCAGCAGAGATGTAGGACTTGGCCTCCACTTT | CATSRDVGLGLHF | TRBJ1-6 | TRBV15 | . | .
TGTGCCAGCAGTTTCGGACAAAACTATGGCTACACCTTC | CASSFGQNYGYTF | TRBJ1-2 | TRBV27 | . | few
TGTGCCAGCAGCGTAAGTGGCGGGGAGCTGTTTTTT | CASSVSGGELFF | TRBJ2-2 | TRBV9 | . | .
TGTGCCAGCAGCAACCCAGATACGCAGTATTTT | CASSNPDTQYF | TRBJ2-3 | TRBV6-2/TRBV6-3 | . | .
TGTGCCAGCACCGAGGGAAGGGGTTGGAGCTCCTACGAGCAGTACTTC | CASTEGRGWSSYEQYF | TRBJ2-7 | TRBV11-2 | . | .
TGTGCTAGTGGCGCCAGCTCCTACGAGCAGTACTTC | CASGASSYEQYF | TRBJ2-7 | TRBV12-5 | . | .
TGTGCCAGCAGCTCCACTAAGGGGAGTGAGCAGTTCTTC | CASSSTKGSEQFF | TRBJ2-1 | TRBV7-3 | . | .
TGCAGTGCTAGAGACGCTACTTGGGGTTACGAGCAGTACTTC | CSARDATWGYEQYF | TRBJ2-7 | TRBV20-1 | . | .
TGCAGCGTTGAATGGTTGGGGAGCTCTGGGGCCAACGTCCTGACTTTC | CSVEWLGSSGANVLTF | TRBJ2-6 | TRBV29-1 | . | .
TGTGCCAGCAGCCAAGATTTTACTGGCCATGGCTACACCTTC | CASSQDFTGHGYTF | TRBJ1-2 | TRBV3-1 | . | .
TGTGCCAGCAGCTGGACGGATGAGCTATACGAGCAGTACTTC | CASSWTDELYEQYF | TRBJ2-7 | TRBV11-1 | . | .
TGCAGCGTTGTAGAACAGAAAGGCTATGGCTACACCTTC | CSVVEQKGYGYTF | TRBJ1-2 | TRBV29-1 | . | .
TGTGCCAGCAGCTCCTCCTCCGGCCCTCAGAACACCGGGGAGCTGTTTTTT | CASSSSSGPQNTGELFF | TRBJ2-2 | TRBV11-2 | . | .
TGCAGTGCCGAAGACAGGATAACATACAATGAGCAGTTCTTC | CSAEDRITYNEQFF | TRBJ2-1 | TRBV20-1 | . | once
TGTGCCAGCAGTGCGGGGCCCACAGATACGCAGTATTTT | CASSAGPTDTQYF | TRBJ2-3 | TRBV25-1 | . | .
TGTGCCTGGAGTGGAGGCTACGAGCAGTACTTC | CAWSGGYEQYF | TRBJ2-7 | TRBV30 | . | .
TGTGCCAGCACCGGGACAGGGGGGTTCTTACCAAAACTGTTTTTT | CASTGTGGFLPKLFF | TRBJ1-4 | TRBV25-1 | TRBD1 | .